These T cell receptor beta chains were read from a single sample in a study of T cells in localized non-small cell lung cancer. Repertoires were generated with immunoSEQ multiplex PCR, while TCRdb's copy carries only in-frame clones and drops some. The sample includes fewer than 45,000 clones, around 83% of them seen just once. The sample was peripheral blood, taken before any cancer treatment. These receptors were taken from a woman aged 18 to 55 with stage III lung adenocarcinoma. CDR3s include the opening cysteine and the closing phenylalanine or tryptophan. Fields, in order: D gene, clone size, V gene, J gene, CDR3 DNA, CDR3 protein. The D gene is left open where the match is weak. Clone size is stated in some rows and not others, as once, few, many or a class when expanded.

D: -; size: -; V: TRBV11-2; J: TRBJ1-5; DNA: TGTGCCAGCAGCTTAGCGGCGAGCAATCAGCCCCAGCATTTT; CDR3: CASSLAASNQPQHF
D: TRBD1; size: medium-sized; V: TRBV6-5; J: TRBJ2-7; DNA: TGTGCCAGCAGTTCCGAATACAGGGGGGCTTACGAGCAGTACTTC; CDR3: CASSSEYRGAYEQYF
D: -; size: -; V: TRBV9; J: TRBJ2-1; DNA: TGTGCCAGCAGCGTAAAAAGGTCGGCGGGGAACTACAATGAGCAGTTCTTC; CDR3: CASSVKRSAGNYNEQFF
D: TRBD2; size: once; V: TRBV19; J: TRBJ2-7; DNA: TGTGCCAGTAGTACCCCGGGGGGGTACCAGCCGTACGAGCAGTACTTC; CDR3: CASSTPGGYQPYEQYF
D: -; size: -; V: TRBV15; J: TRBJ2-6; DNA: TGTGCCACCAGCTTGCGATCTGGGGCCAACGTCCTGACTTTC; CDR3: CATSLRSGANVLTF
D: -; size: -; V: TRBV7-8; J: TRBJ2-2; DNA: TGTGCCAGCAGCCACCGGGGTAACGGGGAGCTGTTTTTT; CDR3: CASSHRGNGELFF
D: TRBD1; size: once; V: TRBV6-1; J: TRBJ2-4; DNA: TGTGCCAGCAGGGTGACAGGGGAGCCCAAAAACATTCAGTACTTC; CDR3: CASRVTGEPKNIQYF
D: -; size: -; V: TRBV7-9; J: TRBJ1-1; DNA: TGTGCCAGCAGCTTAGGGGGCTTGAACACTGAAGCTTTCTTT; CDR3: CASSLGGLNTEAFF
D: -; size: once; V: TRBV14; J: TRBJ1-2; DNA: TGTGCCAGCAGCCCTCGGACAGCCGCCTGGTATGGCTACACCTTC; CDR3: CASSPRTAAWYGYTF
D: -; size: -; V: TRBV30; J: TRBJ2-5; DNA: TGTGCCTGGACCCGGTCTGAGGATGTGGAGACCCAGTACTTC; CDR3: CAWTRSEDVETQYF
D: -; size: -; V: TRBV6-5; J: TRBJ2-5; DNA: TGTGCCAGCAGTTACAGTTTCAGGGTTGGAGAGACCCAGTACTTC; CDR3: CASSYSFRVGETQYF
D: TRBD2; size: -; V: TRBV19; J: TRBJ2-2; DNA: TGTGCCAGTTTAGCGGGGGGTCCGAACACCGGGGAGCTGTTTTTT; CDR3: CASLAGGPNTGELFF
D: -; size: few; V: TRBV29-1; J: TRBJ1-2; DNA: TGCAGCGTTGAGCAAGGGAGTGGCTACACCTTC; CDR3: CSVEQGSGYTF
D: TRBD2; size: -; V: TRBV25-1; J: TRBJ2-7; DNA: TGTGCCAGCAGTGACGGGGGGCTAGCGGGGATCTACGAGCAGTACTTC; CDR3: CASSDGGLAGIYEQYF
D: -; size: -; V: TRBV7-8; J: TRBJ1-1; DNA: TGTGCCAGCGGCCTTTGGGGAACTGAAGCTTTCTTT; CDR3: CASGLWGTEAFF
D: -; size: -; V: TRBV9; J: TRBJ1-3; DNA: TGTGCCAGCAGCGTAGGGCAGGGGCAATTCTCTGGAAACACCATATATTTT; CDR3: CASSVGQGQFSGNTIYF
D: -; size: -; V: TRBV15; J: TRBJ2-5; DNA: TGTGCCACCAGCAGGGGGGGATTAGGGGAGACCCAGTACTTC; CDR3: CATSRGGLGETQYF
D: TRBD1; size: medium-sized; V: TRBV6-1; J: TRBJ2-7; DNA: TGTGCCAGCAGTGAATGGGACAGCAGGTCCGAGCAGTACTTC; CDR3: CASSEWDSRSEQYF
D: TRBD1; size: -; V: TRBV6-1; J: TRBJ1-5; DNA: TGTGCCAGCACCGGGACAGACGATCAGCCCCAGCATTTT; CDR3: CASTGTDDQPQHF
D: -; size: -; V: TRBV7-9; J: TRBJ1-1; DNA: TGTGCCAGCAGCCCCAAGGGGAGTTTAGAAGCTTTCTTT; CDR3: CASSPKGSLEAFF
D: -; size: -; V: TRBV5-6; J: TRBJ2-1; DNA: TGTGCCAGCAGCCCTGATGGGGGCGCCTCCTACAATGAGCAGTTCTTC; CDR3: CASSPDGGASYNEQFF
D: TRBD1; size: -; V: TRBV19; J: TRBJ1-2; DNA: TGTGCCAGTAGTACGGGGACAGGCTCCCCATATGGCTACACCTTC; CDR3: CASSTGTGSPYGYTF
D: TRBD1; size: -; V: TRBV7-2; J: TRBJ1-1; DNA: TGTGCCAGCAGCCCTCTCCGCCGGACAGGGAGAATAACTGAAGCTTTCTTT; CDR3: CASSPLRRTGRITEAFF
D: -; size: -; V: TRBV5-5; J: TRBJ2-1; DNA: TGTGCCAGCTCCTGGGAGGTTAGGAAGGGTGAGCAGTTCTTC; CDR3: CASSWEVRKGEQFF
D: TRBD1; size: -; V: TRBV5-4; J: TRBJ1-5; DNA: TGTGCCAGCAGCCCGGACAGGGACAATCAGCCCCAGCATTTT; CDR3: CASSPDRDNQPQHF
D: TRBD1; size: once; V: TRBV13; J: TRBJ1-5; DNA: TGTGCCAGCAGCTTGGGAGGGGGCGATCAGCCCCAGCATTTT; CDR3: CASSLGGGDQPQHF